The TCR beta chain described here comes from a study of blood T cell repertoires in COVID-19. Study-level information: Sites in the United States, Italy and Spain provided acute and convalescent COVID-19 samples. PBMCs, B-cell-depleted T cells, or T cells were the source of the cDNA or gDNA that made up the material.

Original processing notes: It was from reference gene primer amplification that nucleated cell counts were estimated. TCRdb keeps only in-frame clones here, not all; method: immunoSEQ multiplex PCR. The D gene and trimming were derived from the DNA, and the V and J assignments and clone size from that table. The sample records a few hundred thousand clones, 84% being singletons. Germline V gene data show CDR1 as SGHAT and CDR2 as FQNNGV. This CDR3 region has 16 residues. V was shortened by 1 base and J by 8 bases, with 20 bases between the two germline ends. The specimen was PBMCs or T cells enriched from blood (not recorded which). The chain employs TRBV11-2 and TRBJ1-2; perhaps TRBD1 as D (6 bases). The sequence came from a woman aged 40 to 50 who had recovered from COVID-19. The chain's CDR3 is CASSLVATGVGNGYTF. The CDR3 DNA follows: TGTGCCAGCAGCTTAGTTGCGACAGGAGTTGGTAACGGCTACACCTTC. Variable domain in full (rest from reference TRBV11-2 and TRBJ1-2): EAGVAQSPRYKIIEKRQSVAFWCNPISGHATLYWYQQILGQGPKLLIQFQNNGVVDDSQLPKDRFSAERLKGVDSTLKIQPAKLEDSAVYLCASSLVATGVGNGYTFGSGTRLTVV.